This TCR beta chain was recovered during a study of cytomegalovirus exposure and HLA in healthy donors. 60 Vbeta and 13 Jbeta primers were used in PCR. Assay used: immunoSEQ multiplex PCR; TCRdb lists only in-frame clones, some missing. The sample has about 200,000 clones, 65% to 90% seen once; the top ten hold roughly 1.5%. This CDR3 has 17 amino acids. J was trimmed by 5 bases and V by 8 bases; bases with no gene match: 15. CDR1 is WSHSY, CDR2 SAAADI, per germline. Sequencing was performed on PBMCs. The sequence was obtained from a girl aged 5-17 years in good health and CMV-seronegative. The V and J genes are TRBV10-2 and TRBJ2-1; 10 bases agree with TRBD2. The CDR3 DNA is TGCGCCAGCTTGGAAAGCGGGAGGGTATTTAAGGACAATGAGCAGTTCTTC. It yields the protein CASLESGRVFKDNEQFF.